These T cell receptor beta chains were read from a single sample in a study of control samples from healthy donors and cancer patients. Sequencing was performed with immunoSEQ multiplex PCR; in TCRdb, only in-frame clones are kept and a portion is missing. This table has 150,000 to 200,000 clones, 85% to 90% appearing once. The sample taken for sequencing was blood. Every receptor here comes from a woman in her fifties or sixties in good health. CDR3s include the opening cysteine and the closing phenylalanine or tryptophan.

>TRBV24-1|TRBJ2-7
CATRGGASYEQYF
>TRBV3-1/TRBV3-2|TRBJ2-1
CASSQDISSYNEQFF
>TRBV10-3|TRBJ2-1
CAISELRHNEQFF
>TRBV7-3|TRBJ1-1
CASSSSPGQGVGTEAFF
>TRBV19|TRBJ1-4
CASSIPGSGDEKLFF
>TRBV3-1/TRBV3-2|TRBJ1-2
CASSQGLSDGYTF
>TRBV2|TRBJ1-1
CASTLRGQGPEAFF
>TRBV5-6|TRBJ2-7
CASSTGTSGRGGQYF
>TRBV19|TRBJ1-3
CASSIRQISGNTIYF
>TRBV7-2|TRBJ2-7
CASSLTHRGLYEQYF
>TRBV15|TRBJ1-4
CATSPGMAVANEKLFF
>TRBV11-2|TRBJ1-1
CASSRDRATEAFF
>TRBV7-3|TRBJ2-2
CASSLAGNTGELFF
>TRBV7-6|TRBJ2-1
CASSLEQGRVGANEQFF
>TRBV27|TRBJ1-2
CASSLKPQGTVLGYTF
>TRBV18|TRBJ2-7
CASSPTPSYEQYF
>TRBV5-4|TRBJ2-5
CASSLEPGQNIETQYF
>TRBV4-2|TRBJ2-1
CASSPTGGEQFF
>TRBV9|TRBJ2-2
CASSVAGGTGELFF
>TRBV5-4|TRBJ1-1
CASSFRNRGTEAFF
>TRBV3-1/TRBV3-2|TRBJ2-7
CASSPTSGGLLRSSYEQYF
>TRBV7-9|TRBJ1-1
CASSLGRTGTLNTEAFF
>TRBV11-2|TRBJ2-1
CASSRGPYNEQFF
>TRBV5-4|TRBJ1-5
CASSLRTGGSNQPQHF
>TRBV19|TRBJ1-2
CASSELYGYTF
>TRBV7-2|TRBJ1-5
CASSFPGPNQPQHF
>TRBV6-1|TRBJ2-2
CASSEQGNTGELFF
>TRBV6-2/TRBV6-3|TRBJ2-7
CASSSGASSYEQYF
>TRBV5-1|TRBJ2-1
CASSRWPTSGGAIYNEQFF
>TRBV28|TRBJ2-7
CASRLAGANYEQYF
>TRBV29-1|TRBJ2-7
CSVKTSGYEQYF
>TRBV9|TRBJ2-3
CASSVEGGRSTDTQYF
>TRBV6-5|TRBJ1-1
CASSSGTVEAFF
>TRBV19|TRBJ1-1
CASTPIGRNTEAFF
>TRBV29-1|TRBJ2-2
CSVVEGRRSTGELFF
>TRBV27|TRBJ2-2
CASTLRLRTGELFF
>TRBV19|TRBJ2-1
CASSIRLEHEQFF
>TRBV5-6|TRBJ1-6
CASTVPGTGDNSPLHF
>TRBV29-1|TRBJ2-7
CSVNRGNHEQYF
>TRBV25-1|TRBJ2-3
CASSDRDSTDTQYF
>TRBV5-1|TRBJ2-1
CASSFLQGPEQFF
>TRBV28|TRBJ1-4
CASSLLGGASEKLFF
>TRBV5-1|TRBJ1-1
CASSLTLGRNTEAFF
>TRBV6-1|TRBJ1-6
CASSEALQGSPLHF
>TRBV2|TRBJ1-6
CASSESQGKSPLHF
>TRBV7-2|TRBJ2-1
CASSLSGGRVNEQFF
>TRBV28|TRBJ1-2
CASSPASIYGYTF
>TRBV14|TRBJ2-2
CASSQSLGQANTGELFF
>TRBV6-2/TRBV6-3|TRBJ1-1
CASSYRQFTEAFF
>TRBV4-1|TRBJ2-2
CASSLDSKPGELFF
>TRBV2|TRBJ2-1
CASSVGANNEQFF
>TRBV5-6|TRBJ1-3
CASSLVGNTIYF
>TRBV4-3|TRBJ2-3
CASSPISGTSGRTDTQYF
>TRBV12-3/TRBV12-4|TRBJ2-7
CASRGDSSYEQYF
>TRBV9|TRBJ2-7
CASSVESPTGSYEQYF